This note documents a single T cell receptor beta chain sequence. One base away lies a much larger clone, so this may be a sequencing read error. The germline gives CDR1 ENHRY, CDR2 SYGVKD. The CDR3 sequence is 14 residues long. These data are taken from a study of tumor and adjacent non-tumor tissue in lung cancer. Study-level background: Patients were aged about 31 to 76, around ten men and roughly 5 women, stage I to III.

This sample's RNA came from whole unsorted tissue. This non-tumor lung sample came from over 3 cm beyond the tumor edge. The library came from three nested PCR rounds adapted from ARM-PCR protocols. A single record per CDR3 protein comes from TCRdb applying MiXCR to the multiplex PCR reads. Among 48,000 or so distinct CDR3 sequences listed, roughly two thirds were seen once. The sequencing input was distant non-tumor lung tissue. The rearrangement links TRBV10-3 to TRBJ2-2; 7 bases match TRBD1. This clonotype was obtained from a woman aged 70-85 years with non-small cell lung cancer. CDR3 residues: CAIGQDLNTWELFF. The CDR3 bases are TGTGCCATCGGACAGGACCTGAACACCTGGGAGCTGTTTTTT.